This T cell receptor (beta chain) comes out of a study of T cells after yellow fever vaccination. V lost 6 bases to trimming and J lost 5 bases, with 11 bases between them. The CDR3 consists of 12 residues. CDR1 is SGHNT and CDR2 is YYREEE in the germline V gene (reference sequence). Study observations and caveats: CD4 and CD8 compartments shared a small share of clonotypes, likely from convergent recombination.

This clonotype was seen only a few times. Its specificity is unknown. TCRdb reanalysed the 5' RACE reads using MiXCR and keeps one entry per CDR3 protein. There are fewer than 150,000 distinct CDR3 sequences in the sample; about 7.8% occur only once, and 2.5% to 3.5% lies in the top ten. The sequencing used CD4+ T cells sorted from PBMCs, collected roughly 47 days after the first yellow fever vaccination. The chain recombines TRBV5-4 with TRBJ2-5; D remains unclear. This clonotype was obtained from a man aged 18-30 years who received the YFV17D yellow fever vaccine. This CDR3 is CASTGSRETQYF. The CDR3 nucleotides are TGTGCCAGCACCGGAAGTCGTGAGACCCAGTACTTC.